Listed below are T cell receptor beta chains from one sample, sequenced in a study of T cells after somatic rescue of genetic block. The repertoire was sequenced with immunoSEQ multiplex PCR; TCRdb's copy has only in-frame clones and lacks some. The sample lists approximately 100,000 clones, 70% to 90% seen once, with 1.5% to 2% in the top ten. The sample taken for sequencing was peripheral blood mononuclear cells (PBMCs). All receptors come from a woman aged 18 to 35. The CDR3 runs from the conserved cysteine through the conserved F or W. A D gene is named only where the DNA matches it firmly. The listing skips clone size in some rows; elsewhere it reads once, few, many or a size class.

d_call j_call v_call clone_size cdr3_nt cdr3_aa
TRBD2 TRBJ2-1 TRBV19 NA TGTGCCAGTAGTATAGTCCTCCCGACTAGCGGGAGGGTTGGGAATGAGCAGTTCTTC CASSIVLPTSGRVGNEQFF
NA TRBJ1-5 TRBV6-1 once TGTGCCAGCAGTGGCCGGGGCTACAATCAGCCCCAGCATTTT CASSGRGYNQPQHF
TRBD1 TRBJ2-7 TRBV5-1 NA TGCGCCAGCAGCACCAGGGGGCCTTCCTACGAGCAGTACTTC CASSTRGPSYEQYF
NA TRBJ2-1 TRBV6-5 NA TGTGCCAGCAGTTCGGGGTCTGAGCAGTTCTTC CASSSGSEQFF
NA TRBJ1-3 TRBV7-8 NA TGTGCCAGCAGCTTAAATGGGGCTGGAAACACCATATATTTT CASSLNGAGNTIYF
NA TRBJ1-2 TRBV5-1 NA TGCGCCAGCAGCGCCCAAGGGGGGCTGAACTATGGCTACACCTTC CASSAQGGLNYGYTF
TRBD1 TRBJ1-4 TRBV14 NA TGTGCCAGCAGCCAACGGACAGGGGGCAGGGAAAAACTGTTTTTT CASSQRTGGREKLFF
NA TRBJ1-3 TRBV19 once TGTGCCAGTAGCACGCTTGGGACGGATGGAAACACCATATATTTT CASSTLGTDGNTIYF
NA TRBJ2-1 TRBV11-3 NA TGTGCCAGCAGCTTAGCGACTAACCTCTACAATGAGCAGTTCTTC CASSLATNLYNEQFF
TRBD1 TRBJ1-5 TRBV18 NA TGTGCCAGCTCACCACTTCCAGGACAGGTTCCCAATCAGCCCCAGCATTTT CASSPLPGQVPNQPQHF
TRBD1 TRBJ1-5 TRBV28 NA TGTGCCAGCAGCTCTACCGGGACAGGGACTTCGGGCAATCAGCCCCAGCATTTT CASSSTGTGTSGNQPQHF
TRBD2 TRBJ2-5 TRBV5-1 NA TGCGCCAGCAGCCCGGCCCCAGCGGGAGCGGGTGAGACCCAGTACTTC CASSPAPAGAGETQYF
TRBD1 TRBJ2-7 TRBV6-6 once TGTGCCAGCCGGACAGGGGCCTCCTACGAGCAGTACTTC CASRTGASYEQYF
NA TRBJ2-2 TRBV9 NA TGTGCCAGCAGCGTAGAAAGGGATCGCACCGGGGAGCTGTTTTTT CASSVERDRTGELFF
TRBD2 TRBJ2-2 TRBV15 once TGTGCCACCAGGCGAGAGGGAGGGATAAACACCGGGGAGCTGTTTTTT CATRREGGINTGELFF
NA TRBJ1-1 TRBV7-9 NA TGTGCCAGCAGCTTAGGGGTCCAACTGCAAGCTTTCTTT CASSLGVQLQAFF
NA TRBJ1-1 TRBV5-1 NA TGCGCCAGCAGCTTGGGTCCGGGGGCGAACACTGAAGCTTTCTTT CASSLGPGANTEAFF
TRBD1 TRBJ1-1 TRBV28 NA TGTGCCAGCAGTTTCCTGGACAGGGCTACTGAAGCTTTCTTT CASSFLDRATEAFF
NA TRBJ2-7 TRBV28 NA TGTGCCAGCAGTGGGGGGCCTACCTTTCGGGAGCAGTACTTC CASSGGPTFREQYF
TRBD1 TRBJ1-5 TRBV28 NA TGTGCCAGCAATTCGGACAGGTCCTATAGCAATCAGCCCCAGCATTTT CASNSDRSYSNQPQHF
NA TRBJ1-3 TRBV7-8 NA TGTGCCAGCAGCTTAAGTTCCCGGAACACCATATATTTT CASSLSSRNTIYF
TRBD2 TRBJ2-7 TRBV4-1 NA TGCGCCAGCAGCCAAGAGCGGCGACTAGCGGGAGTCAAGCAGTACTTC CASSQERRLAGVKQYF
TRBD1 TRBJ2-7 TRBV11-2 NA TGTGCCAGCAGCTTGGGGACAGGGCCCTACGAGCAGTACTTC CASSLGTGPYEQYF
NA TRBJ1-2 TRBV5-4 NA TGTGCCAGCAGCTTGACGTCCCAGAACTATGGCTACACCTTC CASSLTSQNYGYTF
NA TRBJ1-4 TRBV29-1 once TGCAGCGTAGCCGAGGGGGGTGATGAAAAACTGTTTTTT CSVAEGGDEKLFF
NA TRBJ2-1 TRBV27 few TGTGCCAGCAGTTTAGAGTGGGGAGCCTGGGGGCGCTTCTTAAATGAGCAGTTCTTC CASSLEWGAWGRFLNEQFF
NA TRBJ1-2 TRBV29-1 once TGCAGCGTTGCGGACTATGGCTACACCTTC CSVADYGYTF
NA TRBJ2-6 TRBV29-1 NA TGCAGCGTTGAGGGGTGGGGTGGGGCCAACGTCCTGACTTTC CSVEGWGGANVLTF
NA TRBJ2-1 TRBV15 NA TGTGCCACCAGCAGAGATCTGGTTCGGGACGGGGAGCAGTTCTTC CATSRDLVRDGEQFF
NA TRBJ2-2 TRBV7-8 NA TGTGCCAGCAGCTTAAGGGACCGGAGCGGGGAGCTGTTTTTT CASSLRDRSGELFF
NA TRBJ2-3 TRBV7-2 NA TGTGCCAGCAGCGTCGACAGGACAGATACGCAGTATTTT CASSVDRTDTQYF
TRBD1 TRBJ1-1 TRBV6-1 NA TGTGCCAGCAGTCGAGCAGGGGGTCTGAACACTGAAGCTTTCTTT CASSRAGGLNTEAFF
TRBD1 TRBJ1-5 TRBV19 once TGTGCCAGTAGTACCCACCAGGGACAGATTAGCAATCAGCCCCAGCATTTT CASSTHQGQISNQPQHF
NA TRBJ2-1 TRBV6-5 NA TGTGCCAGCAGCCCTACTAGCTATGAGCAGTTCTTC CASSPTSYEQFF
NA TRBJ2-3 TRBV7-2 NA TGTGCCAGCAGCTTAGGACTAGCAGATACGCAGTATTTT CASSLGLADTQYF
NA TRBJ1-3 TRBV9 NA TGTGCCAGCAGCGTCGAGGGCGGGGGGTTACCCTCTGGAAACACCATATATTTT CASSVEGGGLPSGNTIYF